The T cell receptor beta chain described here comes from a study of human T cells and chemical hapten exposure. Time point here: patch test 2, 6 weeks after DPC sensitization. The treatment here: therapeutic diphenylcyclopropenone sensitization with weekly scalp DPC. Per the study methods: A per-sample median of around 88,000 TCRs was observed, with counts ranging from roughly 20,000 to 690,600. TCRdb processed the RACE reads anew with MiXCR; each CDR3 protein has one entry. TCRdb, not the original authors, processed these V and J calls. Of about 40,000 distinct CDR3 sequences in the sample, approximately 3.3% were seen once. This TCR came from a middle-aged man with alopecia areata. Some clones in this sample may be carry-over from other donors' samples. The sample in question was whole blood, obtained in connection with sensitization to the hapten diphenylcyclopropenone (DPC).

CDR3 loop: CASSLEIMNTEAFF. As DNA, the CDR3 is TGTGCCAGCAGCTTAGAGATCATGAACACTGAAGCTTTCTTT. The chain couples TRBV13 to TRBJ1-1; no clear D gene. V was cut by 1 base and J by 0 bases, with 6 bases left in between. This CDR3 comprises 14 residues. Germline values: CDR1 PRHDT, CDR2 FYEKMQ (reference sequence). The whole variable domain, remainder taken from reference TRBV13 and TRBJ1-1, is AAGVIQSPRHLIKEKRETATLKCYPIPRHDTVYWYQQGPGQDPQFLISFYEKMQSDKGSIPDRFSAQQFSDYHSELNMSSLELGDSALYFCASSLEIMNTEAFFGQGTRLTVV.